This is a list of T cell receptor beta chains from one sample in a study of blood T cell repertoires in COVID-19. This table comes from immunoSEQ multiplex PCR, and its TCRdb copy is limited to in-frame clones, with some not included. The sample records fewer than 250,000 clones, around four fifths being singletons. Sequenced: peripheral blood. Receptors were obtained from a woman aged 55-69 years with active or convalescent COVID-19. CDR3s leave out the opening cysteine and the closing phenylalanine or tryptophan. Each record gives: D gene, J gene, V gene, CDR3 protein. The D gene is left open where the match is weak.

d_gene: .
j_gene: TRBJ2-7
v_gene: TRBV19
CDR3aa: ASSSITGLFYEQY

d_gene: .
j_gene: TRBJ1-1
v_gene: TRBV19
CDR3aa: ASRKDRDTNTEAF

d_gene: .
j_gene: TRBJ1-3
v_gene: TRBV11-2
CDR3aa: ASSTGAGNTIY

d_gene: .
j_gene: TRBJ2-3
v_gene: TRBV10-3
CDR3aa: AISVDLVSDTQY

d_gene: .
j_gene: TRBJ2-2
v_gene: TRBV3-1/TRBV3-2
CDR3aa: ASSQVIRQATGELF

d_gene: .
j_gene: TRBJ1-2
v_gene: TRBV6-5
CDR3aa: ASSYSVPGHGYT

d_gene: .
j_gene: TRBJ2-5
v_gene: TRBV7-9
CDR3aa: ASSSDWETQY

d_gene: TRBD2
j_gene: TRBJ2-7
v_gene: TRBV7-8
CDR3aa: ASSFAGTSGDEQY

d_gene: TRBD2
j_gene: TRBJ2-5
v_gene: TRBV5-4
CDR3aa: ASSLAGTQETQY

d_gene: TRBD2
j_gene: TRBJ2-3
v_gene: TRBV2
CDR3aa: ASSGVAGGPDTQY

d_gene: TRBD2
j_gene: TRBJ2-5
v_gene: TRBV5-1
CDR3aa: ASGTSGLQETQY

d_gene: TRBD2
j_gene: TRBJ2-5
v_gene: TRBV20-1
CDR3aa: SARDGLAQETQY

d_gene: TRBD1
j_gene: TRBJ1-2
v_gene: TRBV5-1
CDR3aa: ASSTGTVNYGYT

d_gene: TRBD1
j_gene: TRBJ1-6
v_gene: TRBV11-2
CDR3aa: ASSFGRGVDSPLH

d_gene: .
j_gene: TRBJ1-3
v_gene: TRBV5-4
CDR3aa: ASSVQDLSGNTIY

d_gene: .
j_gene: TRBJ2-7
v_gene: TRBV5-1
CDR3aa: ASREALRAGKKYEQY

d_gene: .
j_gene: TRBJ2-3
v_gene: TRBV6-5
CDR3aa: ASSGHEADTQY

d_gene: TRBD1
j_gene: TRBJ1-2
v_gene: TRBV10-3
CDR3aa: AISESAEQGAHGYT

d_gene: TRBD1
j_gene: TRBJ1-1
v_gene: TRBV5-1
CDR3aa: ASSWTGVGTEAF

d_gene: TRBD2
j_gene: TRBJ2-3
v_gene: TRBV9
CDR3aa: ASSVGSGRRDTQY

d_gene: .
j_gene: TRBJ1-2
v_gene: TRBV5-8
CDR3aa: ASSLADGGGYT

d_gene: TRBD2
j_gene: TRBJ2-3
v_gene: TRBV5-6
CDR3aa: ASSPLAGSTDTQY

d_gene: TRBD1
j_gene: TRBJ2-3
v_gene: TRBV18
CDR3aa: ASSRDSRTDTQY

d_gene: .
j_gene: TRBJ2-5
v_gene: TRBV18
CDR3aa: ASSPTGRMETQY

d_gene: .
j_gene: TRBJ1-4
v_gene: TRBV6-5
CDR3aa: ASRARGINEKLF

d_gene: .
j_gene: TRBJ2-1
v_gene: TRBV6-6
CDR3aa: ASSYTWGREQF

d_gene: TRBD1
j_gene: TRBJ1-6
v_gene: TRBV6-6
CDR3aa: ASSTTGGSNSPLH

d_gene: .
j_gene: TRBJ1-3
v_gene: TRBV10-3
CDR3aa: AISRGDSGNTIY

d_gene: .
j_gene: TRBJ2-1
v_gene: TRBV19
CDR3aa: ASSIATANEQF

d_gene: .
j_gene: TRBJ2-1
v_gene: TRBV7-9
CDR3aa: ASSARVSSYNEQF

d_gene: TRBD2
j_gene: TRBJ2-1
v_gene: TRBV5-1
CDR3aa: ASSKLAGGANEQF

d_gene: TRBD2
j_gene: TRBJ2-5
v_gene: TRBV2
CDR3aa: ASSNPGGAWQETQY

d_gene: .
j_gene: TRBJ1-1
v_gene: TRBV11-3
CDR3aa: ASSQTRGEGAF